This TCR beta chain was sequenced for a study of spatial heterogeneity in lung cancer (dated 2019 in TCRdb). Concerning the study at large: More beta-chain than alpha-chain transcripts were consistently detected, likely reflecting higher beta-chain transcript abundance. Nonsynonymous mutation counts, determined by whole-exome sequencing of tumor tissue, were related to TCR repertoire features. Both alpha and beta chains were TCR-sequenced in approximately 200 tumor regions, 64 matched nontumor lung samples and around 50 PBMC samples obtained at surgery. In the raw uncorrected reads, each unique combination of TCR and UMI appeared more than ten times on average. The study quantitatively compared TCR alpha and beta repertoires across multiple tumor regions, matched nontumor lung and blood in non-small cell lung cancer.

Per the publication, the time point label means: sample taken at primary tumor resection. TCR sequencing used whole RNA extracted from tumor and nontumor lung tissue, or from cryopreserved PBMC samples, without cell sorting. Samples were obtained from around 72 patients with early-stage, untreated non-small cell lung cancer from the lung TRACERx cohort. Patients were selected for TCR sequencing only if sufficient RNA was available from at least two tumor regions. Libraries were built with 5' RACE. The run used a NextSeq 500. To allow correction of PCR and sequencing errors, the TCR library protocol tagged every TCR cDNA molecule with a unique molecular identifier. Turning to the authors' computational methods: TCR identification, UMI-based error correction and CDR3 extraction were performed with Decombinator tools. TCRs above a frequency of 2 per 1,000, corresponding to the top 1% of the tumor frequency distribution, were defined as expanded. Each repertoire was subsampled 100 times to 5,000 TCRs, after which Renyi diversity was computed with the R vegan package. To build CDR3 similarity networks, amino acid triplet string-kernel similarity was used, and CDR3s were connected when their pairwise similarity was above 0.82. The public reads were quality trimmed at Q25 with fastp and then assembled into clones with MiXCR by TCRdb, keeping productive beta chains. Under each unique CDR3 protein, matching rows form one entry showing the most common genes and DNA. These V and J calls are TCRdb output, not the study's own analysis. The sample includes more than 20,000 distinct CDR3 sequences, with around 4.5% observed a single time. The top ten clones comprise approximately 35% of the sample.

This clonotype was observed at least ten times. It lacks a known antigen. No base qualities exist here, and no much larger clone lies one base off it. Sequences MNHEY (CDR1) and SMNVEV (CDR2) are obtained from the germline V gene (reference sequence). The cysteine opens and the phenylalanine closes a CDR3 of 13 amino acids. CDR3 DNA is the only sequence kept; it has 39 bases, read in frame from the first base. V has 6 bases trimmed and J has 3 bases trimmed; junction bases matching no gene number 2. Results the study describes overall, beyond this receptor: Ubiquitous expanded tumor TCRs were found in blood more often at tumor resection than at routine follow-up. Additional single-cell paired TCR alpha and beta sequencing was considered necessary to confirm, at a functional level, the hypothesis that regional TCRs recognize regional mutations.

The starting material was PBMCs, obtained at surgery. The TCR comes from a male donor with early-stage non-small cell lung cancer. The chain couples TRBV27 to TRBJ1-1, with 9 middle bases fitting TRBD1. The CDR3 region has the sequence CASRTGGYTEAFF. The base sequence is TGTGCCAGCAGGACAGGGGGGTACACTGAAGCTTTCTTT.